A single sample gave rise to the 3 T cell receptor beta chains below, sequenced in a study of metastatic and nonmetastatic thyroid tumors. With MiXCR, TCRdb called clones anew from the PCR reads. The table has tens of thousands of clones, approximately 12% seen once. Until they underwent thyroid surgery, no patient had received any treatment. The sample consisted of tumor tissue. Receptor source: a female donor with papillary thyroid cancer or a benign thyroid nodule (not recorded which). Some clones in this sample may be carry-over from other donors' samples.

Concerning this clone itself: This sequence may be a read error, since a much larger clone differs from it by one base. The J gene is TRBJ2-3, the V gene TRBV6-4; tentatively, D is TRBD2 (6 bases). Germline loops: CDR1 MRHNA, CDR2 SNTAGT. With 6 bases removed from V and 1 base from J, the gap between germline ends came to 14 bases. This CDR3 is 15 amino acids long. The CDR3, as DNA: TGTGCCAGCAGCGCCGACGGGGGAGGCACAGATACGCAGTATTTT. This translates into CASSADGGGTDTQYF.

This clone came up many times. This chain links TRBV20-1 with TRBJ1-5; D call uncertain. Trimming pared 0 bases from V and 5 bases from J, leaving 8 bases between. The CDR3 is 13 amino acids. Germline V CDR1 and CDR2: DFQATT, SNEGSKA (reference sequence). CDR3 loop: CSARDDPHQPQHF. The CDR3 DNA sequence: TGCAGTGCTAGAGACGATCCCCATCAGCCCCAGCATTTT.

A note on this clone: This sequence may be a read error, since a much larger clone differs from it by one base. This chain joins TRBV7-9 and TRBJ2-1, with D unclear. The V gene lost 8 bases and the J gene lost 3 bases, with 14 bases spanning the gap. The CDR3 runs 14 residues. CDR1 and CDR2 (germline): SEHNR, FQNEAQ (reference sequence). The CDR3 loop is CASGYRTYYNEQFF. The CDR3 nucleotides read TGTGCCAGCGGGTATCGGACGTACTACAATGAGCAGTTCTTC.